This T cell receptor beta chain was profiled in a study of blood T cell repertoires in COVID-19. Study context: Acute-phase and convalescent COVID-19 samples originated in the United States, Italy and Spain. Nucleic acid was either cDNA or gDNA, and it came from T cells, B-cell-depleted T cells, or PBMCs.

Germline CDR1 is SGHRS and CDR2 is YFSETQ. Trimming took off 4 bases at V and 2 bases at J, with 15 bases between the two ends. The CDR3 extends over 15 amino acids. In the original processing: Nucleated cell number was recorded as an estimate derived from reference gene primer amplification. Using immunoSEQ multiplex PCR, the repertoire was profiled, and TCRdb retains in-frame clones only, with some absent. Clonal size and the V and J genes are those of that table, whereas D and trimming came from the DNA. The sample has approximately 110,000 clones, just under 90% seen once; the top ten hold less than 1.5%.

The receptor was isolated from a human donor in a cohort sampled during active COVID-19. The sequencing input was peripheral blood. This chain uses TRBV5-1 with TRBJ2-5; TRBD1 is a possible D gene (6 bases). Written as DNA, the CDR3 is TGCGCCAGCAGCCCGGACAGCGTCGTACAAGAGACCCAGTACTTC. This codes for CASSPDSVVQETQYF. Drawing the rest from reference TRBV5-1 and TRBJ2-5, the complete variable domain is KAGVTQTPRYLIKTRGQQVTLSCSPISGHRSVSWYQQTPGQGLQFLFEYFSETQRNKGNFPGRFSGRQFSNSRSEMNVSTLELGDSALYLCASSPDSVVQETQYFGPGTRLLVL.